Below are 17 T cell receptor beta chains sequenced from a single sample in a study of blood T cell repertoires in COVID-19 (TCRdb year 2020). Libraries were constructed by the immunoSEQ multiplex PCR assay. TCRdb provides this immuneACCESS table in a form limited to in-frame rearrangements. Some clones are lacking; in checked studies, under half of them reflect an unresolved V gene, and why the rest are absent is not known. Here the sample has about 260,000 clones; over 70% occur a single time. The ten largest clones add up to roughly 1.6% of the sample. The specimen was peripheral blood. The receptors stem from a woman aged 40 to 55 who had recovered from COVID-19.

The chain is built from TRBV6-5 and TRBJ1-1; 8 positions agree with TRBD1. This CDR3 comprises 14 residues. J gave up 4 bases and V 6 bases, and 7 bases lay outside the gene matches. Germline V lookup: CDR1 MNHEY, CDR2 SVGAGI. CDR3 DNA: TGTGCCAGCAGCTACGACAGGGGTAGCACTGAAGCTTTCTTT. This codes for CASSYDRGSTEAFF.

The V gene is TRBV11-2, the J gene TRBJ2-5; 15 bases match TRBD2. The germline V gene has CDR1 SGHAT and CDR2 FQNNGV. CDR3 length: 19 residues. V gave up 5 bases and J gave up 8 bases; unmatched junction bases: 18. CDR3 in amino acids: CASSVKPGLAGGPRETQYF. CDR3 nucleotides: TGTGCCAGCAGCGTAAAGCCGGGACTAGCGGGGGGACCAAGAGAAACCCAGTACTTC.

CDR3 protein: CASSLSRGGFDGYTF. The CDR3 bases are TGTGCCAGCAGTTTAAGTCGGGGGGGGTTCGATGGCTACACCTTC. This chain joins TRBV27 and TRBJ1-2; possible D gene TRBD1, 5 bases. Trimming left V 2 bases short and J 6 bases short, with 16 bases between. This CDR3 contains 15 residues. CDR1 is MNHEY, CDR2 SMNVEV, per germline (reference sequence).

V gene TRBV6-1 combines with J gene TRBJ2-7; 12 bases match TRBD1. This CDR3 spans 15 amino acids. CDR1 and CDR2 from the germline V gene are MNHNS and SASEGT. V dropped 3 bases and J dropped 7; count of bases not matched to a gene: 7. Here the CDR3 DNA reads TGTGCCAGCAGTGACCCGGGACAGGGGGCACAAGAGCAGTACTTC. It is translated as CASSDPGQGAQEQYF.

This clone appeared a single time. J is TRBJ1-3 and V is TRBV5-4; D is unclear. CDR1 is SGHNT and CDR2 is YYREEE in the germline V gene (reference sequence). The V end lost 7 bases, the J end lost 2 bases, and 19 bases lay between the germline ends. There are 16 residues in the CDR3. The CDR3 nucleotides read TGTGCCAGCTCCTCCGGGGTCGGGAATGCTGGAAACACCATATATTTT. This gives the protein CASSSGVGNAGNTIYF.

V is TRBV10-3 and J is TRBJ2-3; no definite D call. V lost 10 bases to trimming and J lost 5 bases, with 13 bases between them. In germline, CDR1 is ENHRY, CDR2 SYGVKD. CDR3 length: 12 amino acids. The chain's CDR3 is CATLSTGDTQYF. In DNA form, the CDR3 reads TGTGCCACCTTAAGCACCGGAGATACGCAGTATTTT.

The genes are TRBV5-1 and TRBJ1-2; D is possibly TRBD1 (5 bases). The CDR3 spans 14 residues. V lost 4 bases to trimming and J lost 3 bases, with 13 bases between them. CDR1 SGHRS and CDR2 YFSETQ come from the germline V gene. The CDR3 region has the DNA TGCGCCAGCAGCGAGGCCGGGGGTGACTATGGCTACACCTTC. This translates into CASSEAGGDYGYTF.

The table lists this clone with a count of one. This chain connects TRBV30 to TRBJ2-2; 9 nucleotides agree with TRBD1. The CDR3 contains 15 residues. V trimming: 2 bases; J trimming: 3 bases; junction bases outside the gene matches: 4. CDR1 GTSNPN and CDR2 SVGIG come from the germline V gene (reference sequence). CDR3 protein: CAWSTGGADTGELFF. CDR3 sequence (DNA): TGTGCCTGGAGTACAGGGGGCGCTGACACCGGGGAGCTGTTTTTT.

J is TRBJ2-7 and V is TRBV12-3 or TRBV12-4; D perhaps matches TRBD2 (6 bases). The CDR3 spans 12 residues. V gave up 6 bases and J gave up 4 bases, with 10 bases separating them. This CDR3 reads CASSRGRYEQYF. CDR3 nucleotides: TGTGCCAGCAGCCGGGGGAGATACGAGCAGTACTTC.

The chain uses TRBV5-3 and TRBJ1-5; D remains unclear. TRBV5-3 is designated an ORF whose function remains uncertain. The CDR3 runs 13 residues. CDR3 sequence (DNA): TGTGCTGCTCGGGCGGGGTTCAATCAGCCCCAGCATTTT. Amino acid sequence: CAARAGFNQPQHF.

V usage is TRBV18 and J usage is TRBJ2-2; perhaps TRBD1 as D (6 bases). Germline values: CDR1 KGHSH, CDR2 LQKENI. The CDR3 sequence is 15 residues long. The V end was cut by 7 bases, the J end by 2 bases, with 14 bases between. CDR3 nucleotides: TGTGCCAGCTGGGCCCAGGGGCCCAACACCGGGGAGCTGTTTTTT. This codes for CASWAQGPNTGELFF.

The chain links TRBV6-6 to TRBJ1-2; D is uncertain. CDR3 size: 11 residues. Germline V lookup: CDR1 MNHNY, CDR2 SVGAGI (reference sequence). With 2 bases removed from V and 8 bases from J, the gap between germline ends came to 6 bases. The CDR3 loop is CASSYTYGYTF. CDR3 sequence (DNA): TGTGCCAGCAGTTACACTTACGGCTACACCTTC.

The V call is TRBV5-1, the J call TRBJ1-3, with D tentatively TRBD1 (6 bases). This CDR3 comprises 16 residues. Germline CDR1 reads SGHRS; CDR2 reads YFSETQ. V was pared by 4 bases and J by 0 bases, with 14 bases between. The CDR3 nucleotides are TGCGCCAGCAGCACCGGACAGTCCTTCTCTGGAAACACCATATATTTT. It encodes CASSTGQSFSGNTIYF. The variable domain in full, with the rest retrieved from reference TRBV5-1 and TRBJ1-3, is KAGVTQTPRYLIKTRGQQVTLSCSPISGHRSVSWYQQTPGQGLQFLFEYFSETQRNKGNFPGRFSGRQFSNSRSEMNVSTLELGDSALYLCASSTGQSFSGNTIYFGEGSWLTVV.

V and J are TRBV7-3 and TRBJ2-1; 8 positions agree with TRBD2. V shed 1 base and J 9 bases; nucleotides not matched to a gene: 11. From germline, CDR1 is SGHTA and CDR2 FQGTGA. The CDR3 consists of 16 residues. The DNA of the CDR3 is TGTGCCAGCAGCTTAAAATTCGCGGGGGGCCCTGCTGAGCAGTTCTTC. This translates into CASSLKFAGGPAEQFF.

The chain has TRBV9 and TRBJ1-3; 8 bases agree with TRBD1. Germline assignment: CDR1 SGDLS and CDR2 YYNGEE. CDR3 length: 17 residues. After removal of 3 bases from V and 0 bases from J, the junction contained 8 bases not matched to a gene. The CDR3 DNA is TGTGCCAGCAGCGCTAAGGGACAGGCGTACTCTGGAAACACCATATATTTT. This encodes CASSAKGQAYSGNTIYF.

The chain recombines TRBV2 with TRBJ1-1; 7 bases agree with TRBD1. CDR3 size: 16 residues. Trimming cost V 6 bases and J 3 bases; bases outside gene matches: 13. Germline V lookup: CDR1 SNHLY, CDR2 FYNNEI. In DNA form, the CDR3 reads TGTGCCAGCAGGTGGGAAAAGACAGGGAAGGACACTGAAGCTTTCTTT. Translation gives CASRWEKTGKDTEAFF.

CDR3 bases: TGTGCCGGGTCGCAGGGCTCCTACAATGAGCAGTTCTTC. This gives the protein CAGSQGSYNEQFF. The chain is built from TRBV9 and TRBJ2-1, with D perhaps TRBD1 (5 bases). CDR3 length: 13 amino acids. Germline-derived CDR1 and CDR2 are SGDLS and YYNGEE. Trimming cost V 10 bases and J 0 bases, with 11 bases left between them.